The clone carrying this TCR beta chain came up a few times. The antigen is undetermined. Produced via immunoSEQ multiplex PCR; TCRdb's table is partial and in-frame only. This sample has 100,000 to 150,000 clones, with around 87% found just once. The data are from a study of T cell responses to AZD1222 COVID-19 vaccine. Study-level results: Clonal diversity was possibly underestimated, and the donors were mostly white British, with more females. There were vaccine-associated CD4 TCRs across spike, dominant at 160-218 and 743-854.

This clonotype originated in an adult in good health. Material: peripheral blood, obtained on day 0 of AZD1222 vaccination.

The CDR3 region has the DNA TGTGCCAGCAACGACAGGGGGGTGAATTCACCCCTCCACTTT. This gives the protein CASNDRGVNSPLHF. This chain connects TRBV6-5 to TRBJ1-6, with 9 bases aligning to TRBD1. V shed 7 bases, J shed 7 bases, and the junction held 5 bases outside the gene matches. Per the germline V gene, CDR1 is MNHEY and CDR2 is SVGAGI. The CDR3 spans 14 residues.